These 28 T cell receptor beta chains came from one sample sequenced in a study of PD-1 blockade in classical Hodgkin lymphoma. The assay was immunoSEQ multiplex PCR, and TCRdb's table has in-frame clones only and misses some. In the table there are just over 14,000 clones, around 88% of which are singletons. Following autologous stem cell transplantation, relapse occurred in every patient, and exposure to brentuximab vedotin varied. The sample was peripheral blood mononuclear cells (PBMCs), taken before the second cycle of nivolumab. These receptors all come from a human donor with classical Hodgkin lymphoma.

CDR3 nucleotide sequence: TGTGCCAGCAGCCGGACAGGGGTCGCTCTGGGAAACACCATATATTTT. Its translation is CASSRTGVALGNTIYF. This chain joins TRBV5-5 and TRBJ1-3; TRBD1 agrees at 9 bases. With V trimmed by 4 bases and J by 4 bases, 9 bases remained unmatched. Germline loops: CDR1 SGHKS, CDR2 YYEKEE (reference sequence). The CDR3 contains 16 residues.

This chain joins TRBV19 and TRBJ2-7, with D perhaps assigned TRBD1 or TRBD2 (5 bases each). V dropped 1 base and J dropped 3 bases, with 10 bases sitting between them. The CDR3 is 14 residues long. Germline V gives CDR1 LNHDA, CDR2 SQIVND (reference sequence). The CDR3 sequence: CASSIGPGSYEQYF. CDR3 nucleotides: TGTGCCAGTAGTATAGGGCCAGGGAGCTACGAGCAGTACTTC.

The gene calls are TRBV7-9 and TRBJ2-2; TRBD1 agrees at 9 bases. CDR3 length: 17 residues. J was trimmed by 5 bases and V by 5 bases; bases with no gene match: 12. Germline lookup yields CDR1 SEHNR and CDR2 FQNEAQ (reference sequence). CDR3 amino acids: CASSEWVRTGVTGELFF. CDR3 bases: TGTGCCAGCAGCGAATGGGTTCGGACAGGGGTTACCGGGGAGCTGTTTTTT. Full variable domain (outside the CDR3, taken from reference TRBV7-9 and TRBJ2-2): DTGVSQNPRHKITKRGQNVTFRCDPISEHNRLYWYRQTLGQGPEFLTYFQNEAQLEKSRLLSDRFSAERPKGSFSTLEIQRTEQGDSAMYLCASSEWVRTGVTGELFFGEGSRLTVL.

The DNA for the CDR3 is TGTGCCAGCAGCCAAGAATTTTGGACGGGCCTCGGCAATGAGCAGTTCTTC. Translated, it gives CASSQEFWTGLGNEQFF. The chain joins TRBV14 to TRBJ2-1; D not certain. The CDR3 is 17 amino acids. The ends were cut back, 0 bases at V and 6 bases at J, with 18 bases in the middle. In germline, CDR1 is SGHDN, CDR2 FVKESK.

In its sample, this clone was seen a few times. This sequence joins TRBV18 and TRBJ1-2; no definite D call. The V end lost 6 bases, the J end lost 8 bases, and 22 bases lay between the germline ends. Germline values: CDR1 KGHSH, CDR2 LQKENI. This CDR3 has 15 amino acids. The CDR3 region is CASSPSPDPRQGYTF. The CDR3 nucleotides are TGTGCCAGCTCCCCAAGTCCTGATCCGCGTCAGGGCTACACCTTC.

The rearrangement uses TRBV27 and TRBJ1-6; tentatively, D is TRBD1 (6 bases). Germline V gene sequence: CDR1 MNHEY, CDR2 SMNVEV (reference sequence). This CDR3 is built from 16 residues. The V end lost 4 bases, the J end lost 9 bases, and 19 bases lay between the germline ends. DNA for the CDR3: TGTGCCAGCAGTTCCCGCCGCAGGGGCGCAGGTTCACCCCTCCACTTT. Residues: CASSSRRRGAGSPLHF.

V and J are TRBV19 and TRBJ1-2, with a weak D call TRBD1 (6 bases). The ends were cut back, 3 bases at V and 4 bases at J, with 12 bases in the middle. The length of the CDR3 is 14 residues. Germline V gives CDR1 LNHDA, CDR2 SQIVND (reference sequence). The CDR3 region has the DNA TGTGCCAGTAGTATCACAGGGCGAGCCTATGGCTACACCTTC. Translation: CASSITGRAYGYTF.

V usage is TRBV6-5 and J usage is TRBJ2-3; D call uncertain. Trimming shortened V by 8 bases and J by 0 bases, and 9 bases separated the two germline ends. This CDR3 is 13 amino acids long. Germline V gene sequence: CDR1 MNHEY, CDR2 SVGAGI. CDR3 region: CASGLQSTDTQYF. The CDR3 DNA is TGTGCCAGCGGTTTACAGAGCACAGATACGCAGTATTTT.

The gene calls are TRBV25-1 and TRBJ1-2; TRBD1 might be the D (5 bases). V dropped 6 bases and J dropped 3 bases, with 14 bases sitting between them. Germline lookup yields CDR1 MGHDK and CDR2 SYGVNS. The CDR3 is made up of 14 amino acids. The CDR3 loop reads CASRGSWGDYGYTF. The DNA for the CDR3 is TGTGCCAGCAGGGGATCGTGGGGGGACTATGGCTACACCTTC.

V is TRBV19 and J is TRBJ2-7, with D hard to call. The ends were cut back, 2 bases at V and 2 bases at J, with 7 bases in the middle. This CDR3 region has 13 residues. The germline V gene has CDR1 LNHDA and CDR2 SQIVND (reference sequence). The CDR3 reads CASSISTAYEQYF. The CDR3 bases are TGTGCCAGTAGTATATCAACAGCCTACGAGCAGTACTTC.

The V gene is TRBV27, the J gene TRBJ1-6; no firm D call. V lost 6 bases, J lost 7 bases, and 19 bases lay in between. The CDR3 totals 16 residues. Germline V gives CDR1 MNHEY, CDR2 SMNVEV (reference sequence). In DNA, the CDR3 is TGTGCCAGCAGAATCGACTATGCTATCACCAATTCACCCCTCCACTTT. Amino acids: CASRIDYAITNSPLHF.

The CDR3 protein is CASSPLLTGVNYGYTF. The CDR3 DNA reads TGTGCCAGCAGTCCCCTCTTGACAGGGGTCAACTATGGCTACACCTTC. The chain is built from TRBV28 and TRBJ1-2; 8 bases align to TRBD1. The CDR3 is made up of 16 amino acids. Germline V gives CDR1 MDHEN, CDR2 SYDVKM. The junction had 10 bases not matched to a gene; V was cut back by 5 bases and J by 2 bases.

This chain links TRBV28 with TRBJ1-2; tentative D call: TRBD1 (6 bases). This CDR3 is built from 14 residues. The germline V and J ends were trimmed by 4 bases and 7 bases, with 16 bases remaining between them. Germline V lookup: CDR1 MDHEN, CDR2 SYDVKM. The CDR3 DNA reads TGTGCCAGCAGTTCGCTACAGCTAGGGGGTGGCTACACCTTC. Protein: CASSSLQLGGGYTF.

The chain carries TRBV11-2 and TRBJ2-5; D remains unclear. This CDR3 contains 17 residues. Germline-derived CDR1 and CDR2 are SGHAT and FQNNGV. Trimming left V 4 bases short and J 0 bases short, with 18 bases between. The CDR3 is CASSSRPDGKYQETQYF. CDR3 nucleotide sequence: TGTGCCAGCAGCTCCCGTCCTGATGGGAAGTACCAAGAGACCCAGTACTTC.

The rearrangement joins TRBV9 to TRBJ2-7; D gene unclear. The CDR3 extends over 14 amino acids. From germline, CDR1 is SGDLS and CDR2 YYNGEE. V was shortened by 0 bases and J by 0 bases, with 7 bases between the two germline ends. The CDR3 reads CASSVGVSSYEQYF. CDR3 coding DNA: TGTGCCAGCAGCGTAGGGGTCAGCTCCTACGAGCAGTACTTC.

This clone has just a few counts. The sample carries other DNA sequences with the same CDR3. This chain joins TRBV7-2 and TRBJ2-7; 9 nucleotides agree with TRBD1. This CDR3 is built from 14 residues. V lost 4 bases to trimming and J lost 1 base; unmatched junction nucleotides: 2. Germline loops: CDR1 SGHTA, CDR2 FQGNSA. The CDR3 sequence: CASSSDRGSYEQYF. In nucleotides, the CDR3 is TGTGCCAGCAGCTCGGACAGGGGTTCCTACGAGCAGTACTTC.

V is TRBV19 and J is TRBJ2-7; D perhaps matches TRBD1 (6 bases). From germline, CDR1 is LNHDA and CDR2 SQIVND (reference sequence). Trimming removed 1 base from V and 2 bases from J, with 12 bases in between. The CDR3 is 15 residues long. The CDR3 sequence: CASSIGAGATYEQYF. The CDR3 DNA follows: TGTGCCAGTAGTATAGGAGCAGGGGCTACCTACGAGCAGTACTTC.

This clone was recorded a few times. This chain links TRBV7-2 with TRBJ1-5; 7 bases agree with TRBD1. The V gene's germline CDR1 is SGHTA and CDR2 FQGNSA. V trimming: 6 bases; J trimming: 2 bases; junction bases outside the gene matches: 7. CDR3 size: 15 residues. The CDR3 loop is CASSRTGDGNQPQHF. CDR3 DNA: TGTGCCAGCAGTCGCACAGGGGACGGCAATCAGCCCCAGCATTTT.

V gene TRBV2 combines with J gene TRBJ1-1; no firm D call. This CDR3 is built from 12 residues. Trimming cost V 3 bases and J 6 bases, with 8 bases left between them. From germline, CDR1 is SNHLY and CDR2 FYNNEI. CDR3 in DNA: TGTGCCAGCAGTGAGGAAAGGGCTGAAGCTTTCTTT. Translation: CASSEERAEAFF.

The rearrangement links TRBV7-2 to TRBJ2-7; 7 bases are a match to TRBD1. Per germline, CDR1 SGHTA and CDR2 FQGNSA. V trimming: 1 base; J trimming: 4 bases; junction bases outside the gene matches: 10. This CDR3 is built from 16 residues. The CDR3 region is CASSLGNAGGLYEQYF. The CDR3 nucleotides are TGTGCCAGCAGCTTAGGTAACGCAGGGGGTTTGTACGAGCAGTACTTC.

This clone is medium-sized in the sample. V and J are TRBV4-1 and TRBJ2-7; D is possibly TRBD1 or TRBD2 (5 bases each). The CDR3 extends over 14 amino acids. CDR1 and CDR2 (germline): MGHRA, YSYEKL. Trimming stripped 4 bases from V and 2 bases from J, with 12 bases between. The CDR3 nucleotides are TGCGCCAGCAGCCGGGACCGAGGGACCTACGAGCAGTACTTC. Protein: CASSRDRGTYEQYF.

This chain uses TRBV7-2 with TRBJ2-7; 7 bases map to TRBD1. The CDR3 loop spans 14 amino acids. Looked up from germline, CDR1 is SGHTA and CDR2 is FQGNSA. V lost 2 bases and J lost 3; bases outside the gene matches: 4. The CDR3 protein is CASSLWGQIYEQYF. The DNA for the CDR3 is TGTGCCAGCAGCTTATGGGGACAGATCTACGAGCAGTACTTC.

The chain joins TRBV2 to TRBJ2-1, with 9 bases fitting TRBD1. The CDR3 is 15 residues long. V shed 6 bases, J shed 7 bases, and the junction held 10 bases outside the gene matches. From germline, CDR1 is SNHLY and CDR2 FYNNEI. The CDR3 here is CASRDPGTGRNEQFF. As DNA, the CDR3 is TGTGCCAGCAGGGACCCAGGGACAGGGAGGAATGAGCAGTTCTTC.

The V call is TRBV10-3, the J call TRBJ1-5, with 11 bases aligning to TRBD1. Germline V gives CDR1 ENHRY, CDR2 SYGVKD. The trim removed 6 bases at V and 5 bases at J, leaving 9 bases unmatched. This CDR3 has 16 residues. The CDR3 sequence: CAIRGTGGKGYQPQHF. Here the CDR3 DNA reads TGTGCCATCAGGGGGACAGGGGGAAAGGGGTATCAGCCCCAGCATTTT.

The V and J genes are TRBV7-9 and TRBJ2-1; TRBD2 matches at 9 bases. V lost 1 base and J lost 5; bases outside the gene matches: 9. CDR1 is SEHNR, CDR2 FQNEAQ, per germline (reference sequence). CDR3 length: 17 amino acids. For the CDR3, the DNA is TGTGCCAGCAGCTTAGGGCTGGGCGGGGGGGCCAACAATGAGCAGTTCTTC. It specifies CASSLGLGGGANNEQFF.

The genes are TRBV14 and TRBJ1-4; D not resolved. V lost 4 bases and J lost 4, with 10 bases in between. The CDR3 is made up of 14 amino acids. CDR1 and CDR2 from the germline V gene are SGHDN and FVKESK. The CDR3: CASSRGRLNEKLFF. The CDR3 DNA is TGTGCCAGCAGCCGAGGGCGGCTTAATGAAAAACTGTTTTTT.

The chain combines TRBV6-4 with TRBJ1-5, with D possibly TRBD1 on 5 matching bases. CDR1 is MRHNA and CDR2 is SNTAGT in the germline V gene. V was trimmed by 6 bases and J by 3 bases, leaving 12 bases between them. CDR3 length equals 14 residues. CDR3 coding DNA: TGTGCCAGCAGAGGGACCCTTCCCAATCAGCCCCAGCATTTT. Its protein product is CASRGTLPNQPQHF.

This chain joins TRBV2 and TRBJ1-2; D remains unclear. Trimming removed 3 bases at V and 3 bases at J, with 11 bases between. CDR3 length: 14 amino acids. Germline assignment: CDR1 SNHLY and CDR2 FYNNEI. This CDR3 is CASSDDNLYYGYTF. The CDR3 nucleotides read TGTGCCAGCAGTGATGACAACCTCTACTATGGCTACACCTTC. Together with reference TRBV2 and TRBJ1-2, the CDR3 gives the full variable domain: EPEVTQTPSHQVTQMGQEVILRCVPISNHLYFYWYRQILGQKVEFLVSFYNNEISEKSEIFDDQFSVERPDGSNFTLKIRSTKLEDSAMYFCASSDDNLYYGYTFGSGTRLTVV.